A single sample gave rise to the 23 T cell receptor beta chains below, sequenced in a study of identical twins (dated by TCRdb to between 2015 and 2016). Libraries were prepared through 5' RACE. TCRdb lists the instrument as Illumina HiSeq 2000. TCRdb handled the public reads itself, with Q25 trimming in fastp and clone calling in MiXCR, and kept productive beta chains. Rows are unified per CDR3 protein, each entry keeping the most common DNA and genes. The sample data list 420,000 or so distinct CDR3 sequences, and less than 20% of these were observed just once. The ten top clones hold approximately 12% of the sample. The specimen was naive T cells sorted from blood. The cell subset or site label of this sample denotes: cells isolated with a human naive T-cell isolation kit. These receptors were obtained from a man aged 45-65 years in good health.

This chain joins TRBV5-1 and TRBJ2-3; 14 nucleotides agree with TRBD2. V was pared by 4 bases and J by 2 bases, with 6 bases of the junction left unmatched. From germline, CDR1 is SGHRS and CDR2 YFSETQ. The CDR3 extends over 17 amino acids. As DNA, the CDR3 is TGCGCCAGCAGCGGGGGACTAGCGGGAGAGTACACAGATACGCAGTATTTT. This gives the protein CASSGGLAGEYTDTQYF. The full variable domain, in which reference TRBV5-1 and TRBJ2-3 provide the parts outside the CDR3, is KAGVTQTPRYLIKTRGQQVTLSCSPISGHRSVSWYQQTPGQGLQFLFEYFSETQRNKGNFPGRFSGRQFSNSRSEMNVSTLELGDSALYLCASSGGLAGEYTDTQYFGPGTRLTVL.

V is TRBV7-9 and J is TRBJ2-1, with 8 bases aligning to TRBD2. Trimming took 5 bases from V and 2 from J; bases not matched to a gene: 8. Germline assignment: CDR1 SEHNR and CDR2 FQNEAQ (reference sequence). The CDR3 is 16 residues long. CDR3 coding DNA: TGTGCCAGCAGCCCGGGGGGGGGAATCGCCTACAATGAGCAGTTCTTC. Amino acid sequence: CASSPGGGIAYNEQFF.

The genes are TRBV5-6 and TRBJ1-4; 9 positions agree with TRBD1. V gave up 4 bases and J gave up 8 bases; unmatched junction bases: 6. The germline CDR1 and CDR2 sequences are SGHDT and YYEEEE. The CDR3 is 14 amino acids. CDR3 coding DNA: TGTGCCAGCAGCCAAGGGACAGGGTCCGAAAAACTGTTTTTT. This translates into CASSQGTGSEKLFF.

The chain employs TRBV7-2 and TRBJ1-1; no reliable D call. This CDR3 is 13 amino acids long. The V and J ends lost 0 bases and 7 bases respectively, with 9 bases between them. Per the germline V gene, CDR1 is SGHTA and CDR2 is FQGNSA. CDR3 bases: TGTGCCAGCAGCTTAGCAAGTTCAGTTGAAGCTTTCTTT. Its translation: CASSLASSVEAFF.

The chain couples TRBV7-2 to TRBJ2-1, with 9 bases that match TRBD1. V shed 5 bases, J shed 11 bases, and the junction held 7 bases outside the gene matches. CDR3 length: 13 residues. Germline-derived CDR1 and CDR2 are SGHTA and FQGNSA. The CDR3 DNA follows: TGTGCCAGCAGCGATCGTGGACAGGGGAAGCAGTTCTTC. It translates to CASSDRGQGKQFF.

The chain is built from TRBV27 and TRBJ2-1; possible D gene TRBD1, 5 bases. Germline CDR1 and CDR2: MNHEY and SMNVEV (reference sequence). The CDR3 extends over 17 amino acids. Trimming removed 4 bases from V and 0 bases from J, with 16 bases in between. For the CDR3, the DNA is TGTGCCAGCAGTTCCCTCACAGGTTCTGCCTCCTACAATGAGCAGTTCTTC. Translating it yields CASSSLTGSASYNEQFF.

The chain couples TRBV20-1 to TRBJ2-7, with TRBD2 matching 10 bases. The germline gives CDR1 DFQATT, CDR2 SNEGSKA (reference sequence). Trimming cost V 3 bases and J 4 bases; bases outside gene matches: 12. The CDR3 contains 16 residues. In nucleotides, the CDR3 is TGCAGTGCTAGTTCGGCTCTAGCGGGGGACCTATACGAGCAGTACTTC. Protein product: CSASSALAGDLYEQYF.

This clonotype was found once. The chain couples TRBV20-1 to TRBJ2-7, with D possibly TRBD2 on 6 matching bases. V was clipped by 3 bases and J by 6 bases, with 24 bases between them. CDR3 length equals 16 residues. CDR1 is DFQATT, CDR2 SNEGSKA, per germline (reference sequence). The CDR3 DNA reads as TGCAGTGCTAGCATCCCCGGAAGCAGCGGGCGGGCCGAGCAGTACTTC. The encoded protein is CSASIPGSSGRAEQYF.

The rearrangement links TRBV5-1 to TRBJ2-4; D unresolved. The V gene lost 0 bases and the J gene lost 7 bases, with 11 bases spanning the gap. The CDR3 loop spans 14 amino acids. Germline assignment: CDR1 SGHRS and CDR2 YFSETQ. CDR3: CASSLDTGLNIQYF. The DNA for the CDR3 is TGCGCCAGCAGCTTGGATACGGGTTTGAACATTCAGTACTTC.

This clonotype was observed at least ten times. The chain employs TRBV4-2 and TRBJ2-6; 13 bases are shared with TRBD2. In germline, CDR1 is LGHNA, CDR2 YNFKEQ. The CDR3 runs 21 residues. The V and J ends lost 4 bases and 3 bases, in that order; junction bases with no gene match: 15. Here the CDR3 reads CASSPSSTSGGFIIGANVLTF. The CDR3 DNA reads as TGTGCCAGCAGCCCGTCGTCGACTAGCGGGGGGTTCATAATTGGGGCCAACGTCCTGACTTTC.

J is TRBJ1-1 and V is TRBV21-1. TRBV21-1 is a pseudogene. The CDR3 has 17 residues. The CDR3 region is CASSSRPSGLSNTEAFF. The CDR3 DNA reads as TGTGCCAGCAGCTCCCGCCCAAGCGGACTCTCGAACACTGAAGCTTTCTTT.

The table lists this clonotype with a few counts. V is TRBV12-3 or TRBV12-4 and J is TRBJ2-7, with TRBD1 identical over 10 bases. V trimming: 5 bases; J trimming: 3 bases; junction bases outside the gene matches: 7. This CDR3 contains 15 residues. CDR3 coding DNA: TGTGCCAGCAGTCCAAGGACAGGGGGTTACTACGAGCAGTACTTC. Translation gives CASSPRTGGYYEQYF.

This clonotype was counted at least ten times. The chain links TRBV7-8 to TRBJ2-5, with D possibly matching TRBD1 (5 bases). The CDR3 totals 15 residues. Trimming removed 5 bases at V and 7 bases at J, with 20 bases between. From germline, CDR1 is SGHVS and CDR2 FQNEAQ. This CDR3 is CASSTLLTVGGTQYF. CDR3 bases: TGTGCCAGCAGCACTCTCTTGACAGTCGGTGGGACCCAGTACTTC.

This clonotype was detected many times. The rearrangement links TRBV6-2 or TRBV6-3 to TRBJ2-7, with 9 bases fitting TRBD1. This CDR3 has 16 amino acids. After removal of 5 bases from V and 4 bases from J, the junction contained 12 bases not matched to a gene. CDR1 and CDR2 from the germline V gene are MNHEY and SVGEGT. The CDR3 DNA follows: TGTGCCAGCAGTCAAATGTGGGACAGGGAGCCGTACGAGCAGTACTTC. This translates into CASSQMWDREPYEQYF.

The chain recombines TRBV5-1 with TRBJ2-3, with 8 bases lining up with TRBD1. With 2 bases clipped from V and 4 bases from J, the junction kept 3 bases outside the gene matches. Germline CDR1 is SGHRS and CDR2 is YFSETQ. The CDR3 is made up of 14 amino acids. CDR3 region: CASSFQGASDTQYF. CDR3 DNA sequence: TGCGCCAGCAGCTTCCAGGGGGCGTCAGATACGCAGTATTTT.

The gene calls are TRBV4-2 and TRBJ2-1, with D possibly matching TRBD1 (5 bases). The CDR3 has 15 amino acids. Per the germline V gene, CDR1 is LGHNA and CDR2 is YNFKEQ. V was cut by 0 bases and J by 5 bases, with 11 bases left in between. CDR3 sequence reads: CASSQEQGPHNEQFF. DNA for the CDR3: TGTGCCAGCAGCCAAGAGCAGGGTCCTCACAATGAGCAGTTCTTC.

This clonotype has a count of ten or more. The chain recombines TRBV11-2 with TRBJ2-7, with a possible D match to TRBD1 (6 bases). Germline V gene lookup returns CDR1 SGHAT and CDR2 FQNNGV. This CDR3 is built from 19 residues. V shed 0 bases and J shed 2 bases, with 23 bases lying between them. CDR3 nucleotide sequence: TGTGCCAGCAGCTTAGATCAGATCTCCACAGGGTCAAGGGCCTACGAGCAGTACTTC. It specifies CASSLDQISTGSRAYEQYF.

V gene TRBV25-1 combines with J gene TRBJ2-2; 10 bases map to TRBD2. The CDR3 is 14 residues long. V lost 8 bases, J lost 6 bases, and 6 bases stayed unmatched. The germline gives CDR1 MGHDK, CDR2 SYGVNS. In DNA form, the CDR3 reads TGTGCCAGCGGCAGCGGGGGGGCCTCCGGGGAGCTGTTTTTT. As protein: CASGSGGASGELFF.

This clonotype was counted many times. The V gene is TRBV9, the J gene TRBJ2-2; no firm D call. Trimming stripped 0 bases from V and 5 bases from J, with 11 bases between. The CDR3 extends over 15 amino acids. Germline-derived CDR1 and CDR2 are SGDLS and YYNGEE. The CDR3 nucleotides are TGTGCCAGCAGCGTAGGACAAGGTGGGACCGGGGAGCTGTTTTTT. Amino acid sequence: CASSVGQGGTGELFF.

The table lists this clonotype with many counts. This rearrangement joins TRBV28 to TRBJ2-7, with TRBD1 matching 8 bases. V trimming: 10 bases; J trimming: 5 bases; junction bases outside the gene matches: 10. CDR3 length: 13 amino acids. Germline V lookup: CDR1 MDHEN, CDR2 SYDVKM. The CDR3 DNA reads as TGTGCCACCCTGGGGGCAGGGGGCCACGAGCAGTACTTC. Protein sequence: CATLGAGGHEQYF.

The chain couples TRBV20-1 to TRBJ2-3; the match to TRBD2 covers 11 bases. Trimming cost V 1 base and J 2 bases; bases outside gene matches: 5. Germline lookup yields CDR1 DFQATT and CDR2 SNEGSKA (reference sequence). The length of the CDR3 is 16 residues. As DNA, the CDR3 is TGCAGTGCTAGAGCCCGACTAGCGGGGACCACAGATACGCAGTATTTT. Protein product: CSARARLAGTTDTQYF.

The gene calls are TRBV6-1 and TRBJ2-1; 7 bases match TRBD1. The CDR3 extends over 14 amino acids. Losses at the gene ends were 6 bases for V and 3 bases for J; bases not matched to a gene: 5. Germline CDR1 and CDR2: MNHNS and SASEGT. CDR3 protein: CASRRSGGYNEQFF. The CDR3 nucleotides read TGTGCCAGCAGGAGGTCAGGGGGCTACAATGAGCAGTTCTTC.

This clonotype was found a few times. The V gene is TRBV12-3 or TRBV12-4, the J gene TRBJ2-1; 7 bases match TRBD1. CDR3 length: 13 amino acids. V lost 8 bases, J lost 10 bases, and 11 bases stayed unmatched. This chain's CDR3 is CASGRYRGGEQFF. The CDR3 DNA follows: TGTGCCAGCGGAAGATACAGGGGCGGCGAGCAGTTCTTC.